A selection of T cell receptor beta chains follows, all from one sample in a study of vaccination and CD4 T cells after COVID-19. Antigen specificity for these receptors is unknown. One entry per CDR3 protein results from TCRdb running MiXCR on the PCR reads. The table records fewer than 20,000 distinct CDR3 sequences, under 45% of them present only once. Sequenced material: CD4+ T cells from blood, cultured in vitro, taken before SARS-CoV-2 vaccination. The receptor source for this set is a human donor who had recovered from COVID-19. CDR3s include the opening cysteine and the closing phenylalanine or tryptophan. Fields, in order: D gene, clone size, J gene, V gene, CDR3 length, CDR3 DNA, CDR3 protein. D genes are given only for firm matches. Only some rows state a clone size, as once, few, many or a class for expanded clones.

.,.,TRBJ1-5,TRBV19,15,TGTGCCAGTACTTACAGGCGGGGAAGCAATCAGCCCCAGCATTTT,CASTYRRGSNQPQHF
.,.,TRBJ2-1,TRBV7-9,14,TGTGCCAGCAGCTTAGAAGGACTCCTATTTGAGCAGTTCTTC,CASSLEGLLFEQFF
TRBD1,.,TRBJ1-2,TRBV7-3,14,TGTGCCAGCAGCTCGGGACAGGGTTTTAATGGCTACACCTTC,CASSSGQGFNGYTF
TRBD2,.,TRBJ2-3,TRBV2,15,TGTGCCAGTGGGGGGACTAGCACACGCACAGATACGCAGTATTTT,CASGGTSTRTDTQYF
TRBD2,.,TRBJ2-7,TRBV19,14,TGTGCCAGTAGTGGCCGGACTAGCTCCTACGAGCAGTACTTC,CASSGRTSSYEQYF
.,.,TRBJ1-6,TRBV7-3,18,TGTGCCAGCAGCCTTATCGGTCCCGGAGGGGGTTCCTATCCACCCCTCCACTTT,CASSLIGPGGGSYPPLHF
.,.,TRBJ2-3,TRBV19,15,TGTGCCAGTAGTATCTTTGTGGGAGCCACAGATACGCAGTATTTT,CASSIFVGATDTQYF
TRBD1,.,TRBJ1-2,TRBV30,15,TGTGCCTGGAGTGTACCGGACAGGGGGTACGGTGGCTACACCTTC,CAWSVPDRGYGGYTF
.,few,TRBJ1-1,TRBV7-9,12,TGTGCCAGCAGCTTAGCGGGTTCAAAAGCTTTCTTT,CASSLAGSKAFF
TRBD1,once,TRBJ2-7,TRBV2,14,TGTACCAGCAGTAAGCGGACAGGAACCTACGAGCAGTACTTC,CTSSKRTGTYEQYF
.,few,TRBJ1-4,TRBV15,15,TGTGCCACCAGCAGAGATATGGGGGGTGATGAAAAACTGTTTTTT,CATSRDMGGDEKLFF
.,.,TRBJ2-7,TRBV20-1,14,TGCAGTGCTAGACCCAGCCTAGCCTCCTACGAGCAGTACTTC,CSARPSLASYEQYF
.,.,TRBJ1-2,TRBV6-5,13,TGTGCCAGCAGTTCATCTGGGGACTATGGCTACACCTTC,CASSSSGDYGYTF
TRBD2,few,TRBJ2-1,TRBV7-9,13,TGTGCCAGCAGCAATAGCGGGAGGGATGAGCAGTTCTTC,CASSNSGRDEQFF
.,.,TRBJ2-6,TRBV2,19,TGTGCCAGCAGTGATGATAGGGCTGAGGGACGCTCTGGGGCCAACGTCCTGACTTTC,CASSDDRAEGRSGANVLTF
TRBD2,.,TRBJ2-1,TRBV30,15,TGTGCCTGGAGTTGGGCTAGCGGTGAATACAATGAGCAGTTCTTC,CAWSWASGEYNEQFF
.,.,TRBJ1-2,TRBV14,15,TGTGCCAGCAGCCAAGTATTCGGGGCCGGGTATGGCTACACCTTC,CASSQVFGAGYGYTF
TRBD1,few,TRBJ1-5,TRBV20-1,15,TGCAGTGCTGGGCTCGGACAGGTTCACAATCAGCCCCAGCATTTT,CSAGLGQVHNQPQHF
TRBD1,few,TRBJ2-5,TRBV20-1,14,TGCAGTGCCCGTACCGGGACAGGGGTCGAGACCCAGTACTTC,CSARTGTGVETQYF
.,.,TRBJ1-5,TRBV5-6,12,TGTGCCAGCAGCTTGGCAGGGCAAGCCCAGCATTTT,CASSLAGQAQHF
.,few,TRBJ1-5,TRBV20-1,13,TGCAGTGCTAGAATTCCAGGGAACCAGCCCCAGCATTTT,CSARIPGNQPQHF
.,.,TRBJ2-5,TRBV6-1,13,TGTGCCAGCAGTGTGGGCAACCAAGAGACCCAGTACTTC,CASSVGNQETQYF
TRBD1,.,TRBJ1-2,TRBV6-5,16,TGTGCCAGCAGTTTGAACCCGGGGACAGGGATGGGTGGCTACACCTTC,CASSLNPGTGMGGYTF
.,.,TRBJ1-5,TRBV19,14,TGTGCCAGTAATCAGGACGGGTTCAATCAGCCCCAGCATTTT,CASNQDGFNQPQHF
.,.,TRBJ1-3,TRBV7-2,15,TGTGCCAGCAGCCGGACTGGGGGTGCTGGAAACACCATATATTTT,CASSRTGGAGNTIYF
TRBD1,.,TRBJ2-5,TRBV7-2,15,TGTGCCAGCAGTTCCGACAGGGGGTTGCAAGAGACCCAGTACTTC,CASSSDRGLQETQYF
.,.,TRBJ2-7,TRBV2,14,TGTGCCAGCAGTGTTGGAGGATACCCCTACGAGCAGTACTTC,CASSVGGYPYEQYF
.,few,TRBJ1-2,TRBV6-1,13,TGTGCCAGCAGTCTGGATACGATGGGAGGCTACACCTTC,CASSLDTMGGYTF
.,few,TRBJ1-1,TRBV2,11,TGTGCCAGACAGATGAACACTGAAGCTTTCTTT,CARQMNTEAFF
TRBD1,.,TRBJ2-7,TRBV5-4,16,TGTGCCAGCAGCTCGCTCAGGACAGGGGGTCGCCACGAGCAGTACTTC,CASSSLRTGGRHEQYF
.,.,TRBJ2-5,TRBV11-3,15,TGTGCCAGCAGCCACGAGAGGGGAGGATTGGAGACCCAGTACTTC,CASSHERGGLETQYF
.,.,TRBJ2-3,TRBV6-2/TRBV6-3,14,TGTGCCAGCAGTTACCCGGACAGTGCAGATACGCAGTATTTT,CASSYPDSADTQYF
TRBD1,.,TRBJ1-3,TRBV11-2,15,TGTGCCAGCAGCACAGGACAGGGAACGGGAAACACCATATATTTT,CASSTGQGTGNTIYF
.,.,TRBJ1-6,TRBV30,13,TGTGCCTGGAGCGCCCACAGGGTATCACCCCTCCACTTT,CAWSAHRVSPLHF
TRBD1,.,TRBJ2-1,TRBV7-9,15,TGTGCCAGCAGCGTAAGATGGGACAGGCACAATGAGCAGTTCTTC,CASSVRWDRHNEQFF
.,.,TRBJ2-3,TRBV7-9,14,TGTGCCAGCAGCTTAGAACGGCACACAGATACGCAGTATTTT,CASSLERHTDTQYF
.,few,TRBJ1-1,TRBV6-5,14,TGTGCCAGCAGTTCCACAGGGAGGAACACTGAAGCTTTCTTT,CASSSTGRNTEAFF
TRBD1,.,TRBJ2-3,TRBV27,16,TGTGCCAGCAGTCCGTGGGGGACAGGGGGGACAGATACGCAGTATTTT,CASSPWGTGGTDTQYF
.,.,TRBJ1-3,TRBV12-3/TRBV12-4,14,TGTGCCAGCAGTCACTCAATATCTGGAAACACCATATATTTT,CASSHSISGNTIYF
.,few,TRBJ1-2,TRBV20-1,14,TGCAGTGCTAGCAAGACAGGTATTGCCTATGGCTACACCTTC,CSASKTGIAYGYTF
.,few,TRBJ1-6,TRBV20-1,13,TGCAGTGCTAGGGCCGGGTTTAATTCACCCCTCCACTTT,CSARAGFNSPLHF
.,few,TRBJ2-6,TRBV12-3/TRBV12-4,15,TGTGCCAGCAGTCCCTCACAGGCTGGGGCCAACGTCCTGACTTTC,CASSPSQAGANVLTF